The source of this T cell receptor (beta chain) is a study of OX40 agonist ivuxolimab in advanced cancers. TCRdb keeps only in-frame clones here, not all; method: immunoSEQ multiplex PCR. Here the sample spans fewer than 90,000 clones, about 88% being singletons. Germline loops: CDR1 SQVTM, CDR2 ANQGSEA. The CDR3 is 11 amino acids. The germline V and J ends were trimmed by 2 bases and 6 bases, with 7 bases remaining between them. At cycle 4 day 1, cycle 7 day 1, and baseline, blood was sampled. The source was CD4+ or CD8+ T cells sorted from blood, collected in a trial of the OX40 agonist ivuxolimab. The clonotype originates from an adult with an advanced solid tumor such as melanoma, head and neck, liver or kidney cancer. The chain is built from TRBV29-1 and TRBJ1-2; unclear D gene. The CDR3 DNA follows: TGCAGCGTTGAAAGAGGGAATGGCTACACCTTC. It translates to CSVERGNGYTF.